This is a list of T cell receptor beta chains from one sample in a study of chemoradiotherapy in HPV16-positive cancers. Generated by immunoSEQ multiplex PCR, the TCRdb table keeps only in-frame clones and is missing some. This sample has some 30,000 clones, with about four fifths found just once. The source material was blood, sampled from a patient who underwent chemoradiotherapy. The source is a human donor with HPV-associated anogenital cancer. CDR3s leave out the opening cysteine and the closing phenylalanine or tryptophan. Where a row states a size, it is once, few, many or the class of an expanded clone; other rows omit it.

v_gene	abundance	j_gene	CDR3aa
TRBV9	-	TRBJ1-3	ASSVRSSGNTIY
TRBV18	-	TRBJ2-1	ASSPPLAGQPFSYNEQF
TRBV7-8	-	TRBJ1-2	ASSPDSNYGYT
TRBV5-6	-	TRBJ2-7	ASCPGQRSYEQY
TRBV5-6	once	TRBJ2-7	ASSLPHADEQY
TRBV11-2	-	TRBJ2-3	ASSLLGTSTDTQY
TRBV9	-	TRBJ2-3	ASSVRGGTDTQY
TRBV4-3	-	TRBJ1-6	ASSQESSGGNSPLH
TRBV5-4	-	TRBJ1-5	ASSATDRRQNQPQH
TRBV27	-	TRBJ1-3	ASSRKATGETGNTIY
TRBV6-6	-	TRBJ1-1	ASTTDGGDTEAF
TRBV27	-	TRBJ1-6	ASSGSSYNSPLH
TRBV10-3	-	TRBJ1-3	AISERNTIY
TRBV19	-	TRBJ1-6	ASSTGTASNSPLH
TRBV19	-	TRBJ1-1	ASSIALLSGGAF
TRBV10-3	-	TRBJ2-1	AIRGGIEQF
TRBV7-6	-	TRBJ1-5	ASSLGGRGQPQH